This TCR beta chain was retrieved from a study of CD4 T cells in relation to SARS-CoV-2 and coronaviruses. Findings and limits, study-wide: This crossreactivity analysis covered spike protein alone, no other viral proteins. Compared with monoreactive clones, crossreactive clones showed significantly weaker SARS-CoV-2 expansion.

The protocol was immunoSEQ multiplex PCR, while the TCRdb copy is restricted to in-frame clones and leaves out a portion. The sample yields tens of thousands of clones, 75% to 90% seen once. As for this clone: Its antigen is not identified.

Germline CDR1 SGHKS, CDR2 YYEKEE (reference sequence). The CDR3 covers 15 residues. With V trimmed by 4 bases and J by 1 base, 5 bases remained unmatched. Sequenced: memory CD4+ T cells from PBMCs. This sequence joins TRBV5-5 and TRBJ2-3, with 8 bases matching TRBD2. The receptor comes from an adult with COVID-19. CDR3 nucleotide sequence: TGTGCCAGCAGCCAAAACGGGGGGGGCACAGATACGCAGTATTTT. This sequence encodes CASSQNGGGTDTQYF.